This is a list of T cell receptor beta chains from one sample in a study of blood T cell repertoires in COVID-19. The method was immunoSEQ multiplex PCR; TCRdb's version includes in-frame clones alone and lacks a portion of them. The table records roughly 380,000 clones, approximately 81% of them present only once. Source material: peripheral blood. All receptors come from a woman in her late teens or twenties with acute or convalescent COVID-19. CDR3s include the opening cysteine and the closing phenylalanine or tryptophan. The D gene is left open where the match is weak. Not all rows give a size; the values are once, few, many and, for expanded clones, a class.

D gene: NA; J gene: TRBJ2-6; V gene: TRBV4-1; clone size: NA; CDR3 DNA: TGCGCCAGCAGCCAACCGTCGGGGTTATCGGCTGGGGCCAACGTCCTGACTTTC; CDR3 protein: CASSQPSGLSAGANVLTF
D gene: TRBD1; J gene: TRBJ1-1; V gene: TRBV6-5; clone size: NA; CDR3 DNA: TGTGCCAGCAGCCCAGGGGGCACCGTAACTGAAGCTTTCTTT; CDR3 protein: CASSPGGTVTEAFF
D gene: TRBD1; J gene: TRBJ1-6; V gene: TRBV6-5; clone size: few; CDR3 DNA: TGTGCCAGCAGTTCAGGACAGGTTCATAATTCACCCCTCCACTTT; CDR3 protein: CASSSGQVHNSPLHF
D gene: NA; J gene: TRBJ2-2; V gene: TRBV6-5; clone size: NA; CDR3 DNA: TGTGCCAGCAGGGAGCAGGGTCCCACCGGGGAGCTGTTTTTT; CDR3 protein: CASREQGPTGELFF
D gene: NA; J gene: TRBJ1-5; V gene: TRBV10-3; clone size: many; CDR3 DNA: TGTGCCATCAGTGAAGTAAACTGGCCCCAGCATTTT; CDR3 protein: CAISEVNWPQHF
D gene: TRBD1; J gene: TRBJ1-3; V gene: TRBV18; clone size: NA; CDR3 DNA: TGTGCCAGCTCACCGGGACAGGGGAGTGGAAACACCATATATTTT; CDR3 protein: CASSPGQGSGNTIYF
D gene: NA; J gene: TRBJ2-7; V gene: TRBV5-4; clone size: once; CDR3 DNA: TGTGCCAGCAGCTTGGCCCAGGGCTACGAGCAGTACTTC; CDR3 protein: CASSLAQGYEQYF
D gene: TRBD2; J gene: TRBJ2-7; V gene: TRBV27; clone size: NA; CDR3 DNA: TGTGCCAGCAGGGACAGTAGCGGGGGGACTTACGAGCAGTACTTC; CDR3 protein: CASRDSSGGTYEQYF
D gene: NA; J gene: TRBJ2-3; V gene: TRBV19; clone size: NA; CDR3 DNA: TGTGCCAGTAGTACCCGACTAGGCCCCCTGGATACGCAGTATTTT; CDR3 protein: CASSTRLGPLDTQYF
D gene: NA; J gene: TRBJ1-3; V gene: TRBV5-6; clone size: NA; CDR3 DNA: TGTGCCAGCAGCTTTACAGTATACTCTGGAAACACCATATATTTT; CDR3 protein: CASSFTVYSGNTIYF
D gene: TRBD1; J gene: TRBJ2-2; V gene: TRBV5-1; clone size: NA; CDR3 DNA: TGCGCCAGCAGCTTGGATCCGACAGGGGGCACCGGGGAGCTGTTTTTT; CDR3 protein: CASSLDPTGGTGELFF
D gene: NA; J gene: TRBJ1-1; V gene: TRBV7-3; clone size: NA; CDR3 DNA: TGTGCCAGCCGAAAAGGAGTCCTGCAGCAAGCTTTCTTT; CDR3 protein: CASRKGVLQQAFF
D gene: NA; J gene: TRBJ1-2; V gene: TRBV29-1; clone size: once; CDR3 DNA: TGCAGCGTAGGACAGATCGCCCACTATGGCTACACCTTC; CDR3 protein: CSVGQIAHYGYTF
D gene: TRBD1; J gene: TRBJ2-1; V gene: TRBV4-1; clone size: NA; CDR3 DNA: TGCGCCAGCACTTCGATAGGGGGACAGGGGGTCTATGAGCAGTTCTTC; CDR3 protein: CASTSIGGQGVYEQFF
D gene: NA; J gene: TRBJ1-1; V gene: TRBV9; clone size: NA; CDR3 DNA: TGTGCCAGCAGCGTGATGGAGGGCATCACTGAAGCTTTCTTT; CDR3 protein: CASSVMEGITEAFF
D gene: NA; J gene: TRBJ1-2; V gene: TRBV21-1; clone size: few; CDR3 DNA: TGTGCCAGCAGCAGGGCCAGGTTCCCCTATGGCTACACCTTC; CDR3 protein: CASSRARFPYGYTF
D gene: NA; J gene: TRBJ2-3; V gene: TRBV7-2; clone size: NA; CDR3 DNA: TGTGCCAGCAGTTTGAGGGCGCGGGCTGGCTACACAGATACGCAGTATTTT; CDR3 protein: CASSLRARAGYTDTQYF
D gene: NA; J gene: TRBJ1-6; V gene: TRBV19; clone size: NA; CDR3 DNA: TGTGCCAGTAGTTCCCAGGGGCGGAATTCACCCCTCCACTTT; CDR3 protein: CASSSQGRNSPLHF
D gene: TRBD1; J gene: TRBJ1-4; V gene: TRBV5-1; clone size: NA; CDR3 DNA: TGCGCCAGCAACGACAGGGGAACTAATGAAAAACTGTTTTTT; CDR3 protein: CASNDRGTNEKLFF
D gene: NA; J gene: TRBJ2-3; V gene: TRBV2; clone size: NA; CDR3 DNA: TGTGCCAGCTGTCAAAGCGGAGGGCGCACAGATACGCAGTATTTT; CDR3 protein: CASCQSGGRTDTQYF
D gene: NA; J gene: TRBJ1-2; V gene: TRBV5-1; clone size: NA; CDR3 DNA: TGCGCCAGCAGCTTGGGGCCGGAGGGTGGCTACACCTTC; CDR3 protein: CASSLGPEGGYTF
D gene: NA; J gene: TRBJ1-3; V gene: TRBV29-1; clone size: few; CDR3 DNA: TGCAGCGTTAGGGGTTGGGACACCATATATTTT; CDR3 protein: CSVRGWDTIYF
D gene: TRBD1; J gene: TRBJ2-1; V gene: TRBV6-4; clone size: NA; CDR3 DNA: TGTGCCAGCACCGAGACAGGGGACAATGAGCAGTTCTTC; CDR3 protein: CASTETGDNEQFF
D gene: NA; J gene: TRBJ2-7; V gene: TRBV13; clone size: few; CDR3 DNA: TGTGCCAGCAGCTTCCAAGCCCCCAGGGAAATCTCCTACGAGCAGTACTTC; CDR3 protein: CASSFQAPREISYEQYF
D gene: TRBD1; J gene: TRBJ1-6; V gene: TRBV5-1; clone size: NA; CDR3 DNA: TGCGCCAGCAGCTTGGAGGGGGCTTATAATTCACCCCTCCACTTT; CDR3 protein: CASSLEGAYNSPLHF
D gene: TRBD1; J gene: TRBJ1-6; V gene: TRBV7-6; clone size: few; CDR3 DNA: TGTGCCAGCAGCTTGGGAGTAACAGGGGGCGAAGAATCACCCCTCCACTTT; CDR3 protein: CASSLGVTGGEESPLHF